Each of the 20 T cell receptor beta chains below was sequenced from the same sample in a study of T cells in Graves' hyperthyroidism and ophthalmopathy (dated by TCRdb to between 2018 and 2021). Preparation of the library involved multiplex PCR. Sequencing was performed on an Illumina HiSeq 2000. TCR beta CDR3 regions were amplified from RNA transcripts. For the first round of RT-PCR on the TCR CDR3, the HTBI primer set was used together with the Qiagen OneStep RT-PCR kit. TCRdb's own reprocessing of the public reads used fastp at Q25 and MiXCR and kept productive beta chains. Records with the same CDR3 protein are collapsed into one entry carrying the most frequent genes and DNA. This sample lists 600,000 to 850,000 distinct CDR3 sequences; around 19% were detected once. The ten largest clonotypes hold about a sixth of the sample. Sequencing was done on a sample of blood. These receptors all stem from a woman aged 45 to 65 with Graves' hyperthyroidism that later progressed to Graves' ophthalmopathy.

The chain employs TRBV12-3 or TRBV12-4 and TRBJ1-2, with 11 bases lining up with TRBD1. J gave up 3 bases and V 3 bases, and 6 bases lay outside the gene matches. The CDR3 runs to 16 residues. CDR3 sequence (DNA): TGTGCCAGCAGTTTCGCCGGGACAGGGGGGGACTATGGCTACACCTTC. This encodes CASSFAGTGGDYGYTF.

This clonotype was detected many times. The V gene is TRBV18, the J gene TRBJ1-4; D gene ambiguous. The length of the CDR3 is 15 residues. Trimming shortened V by 4 bases and J by 4 bases, and 13 bases separated the two germline ends. CDR1 KGHSH and CDR2 LQKENI come from the germline V gene. CDR3 coding DNA: TGTGCCAGCTCACGGACGAATGGGGATAATGAAAAACTGTTTTTT. Its protein product is CASSRTNGDNEKLFF.

Many counts were recorded for this clonotype. The chain uses TRBV7-9 and TRBJ2-3; 11 bases are shared with TRBD2. This CDR3 has 16 amino acids. Germline CDR1 and CDR2: SEHNR and FQNEAQ (reference sequence). With V trimmed by 2 bases and J by 2 bases, 3 bases remained unmatched. Here the CDR3 DNA reads TGTGCCAGCAGCTTATTACTAGCGGGGGTCACAGATACGCAGTATTTT. Its translation: CASSLLLAGVTDTQYF.

This clonotype showed up many times. The chain combines TRBV12-3 or TRBV12-4 with TRBJ1-2; TRBD1 matches at 9 bases. CDR3 length equals 17 residues. V trimming: 1 base; J trimming: 2 bases; junction bases outside the gene matches: 8. This chain's CDR3 is CASSLGTGQGENYGYTF. Written as DNA, the CDR3 is TGTGCCAGCAGTTTAGGGACGGGACAGGGAGAAAACTATGGCTACACCTTC.

This clonotype was detected ten times or more. This rearrangement joins TRBV24-1 to TRBJ2-4, with 8 bases aligning to TRBD2. Germline values: CDR1 KGHDR, CDR2 SFDVKD. J gave up 2 bases and V 4 bases, and 3 bases lay outside the gene matches. The CDR3 is 15 residues long. For the CDR3, the DNA is TGTGCCACCAGTGACCCGGGGGGGTCCAAAAACATTCAGTACTTC. As protein: CATSDPGGSKNIQYF.

The V call is TRBV15, the J call TRBJ2-7; 7 positions match TRBD1. This CDR3 spans 14 amino acids. Germline V CDR1 and CDR2: LNHNV, YYDKDF (reference sequence). After removal of 0 bases from V and 1 base from J, the junction contained 0 bases not matched to a gene. CDR3 sequence reads: CATSRDRGSYEQYF. CDR3 coding DNA: TGTGCCACCAGCAGAGACAGGGGGTCCTACGAGCAGTACTTC.

This chain joins TRBV6-2 or TRBV6-3 and TRBJ2-3; maybe TRBD2 (5 bases). Trimming removed 3 bases at V and 1 base at J, with 11 bases between. The CDR3 runs to 15 residues. The germline V gene has CDR1 MNHEY and CDR2 SVGEGT. Here the CDR3 DNA reads TGTGCCAGCAGTTATGAGGACTCGGGCACAGATACGCAGTATTTT. Protein product: CASSYEDSGTDTQYF.

The rearrangement joins TRBV5-6 to TRBJ1-1; D might be TRBD1 (6 bases). Deletions cut 4 bases from V and 4 bases from J, with 14 bases between. The V gene's germline CDR1 is SGHDT and CDR2 YYEEEE. There are 14 residues in the CDR3. CDR3 residues: CASSDTGPFTEAFF. The CDR3 DNA reads as TGTGCCAGCAGCGATACAGGGCCGTTCACTGAAGCTTTCTTT.

This clonotype was seen more than once but under ten times. The rearrangement uses TRBV5-1 and TRBJ2-1; 8 bases are shared with TRBD1. Germline CDR1 is SGHRS and CDR2 is YFSETQ. The junction had 4 bases not matched to a gene; V was cut back by 3 bases and J by 2 bases. The CDR3 loop spans 15 amino acids. The CDR3 region is CASSSGQGTYNEQFF. The CDR3, as DNA: TGCGCCAGCAGCTCTGGACAGGGAACCTACAATGAGCAGTTCTTC.

J is TRBJ1-3 and V is TRBV2; unclear D gene. The germline gives CDR1 SNHLY, CDR2 FYNNEI. CDR3 size: 16 residues. Trimming removed 2 bases from V and 0 bases from J, with 11 bases in between. CDR3 sequence (DNA): TGTGCCAGCAGTGAACTCCTTCCCAGCTCTGGAAACACCATATATTTT. Translated: CASSELLPSSGNTIYF.

This clonotype was seen at least ten times. The chain recombines TRBV27 with TRBJ1-1; D call uncertain. The V gene lost 4 bases and the J gene lost 3 bases, with 15 bases spanning the gap. CDR1 and CDR2 from the germline V gene are MNHEY and SMNVEV (reference sequence). The CDR3 contains 15 residues. CDR3 nucleotide sequence: TGTGCCAGCAGTTCGTACGAAGGATGGGACACTGAAGCTTTCTTT. Protein sequence: CASSSYEGWDTEAFF.

There are many counts of this clonotype. J is TRBJ1-2 and V is TRBV30; maybe TRBD1 (6 bases). The germline gives CDR1 GTSNPN, CDR2 SVGIG (reference sequence). The ends were cut back, 0 bases at V and 8 bases at J, with 13 bases in the middle. The CDR3 extends over 13 amino acids. Here the CDR3 reads CAWSVAAGVGYTF. The CDR3, as DNA: TGTGCCTGGAGTGTAGCGGCAGGGGTAGGCTACACCTTC. Full variable domain (remainder filled in from reference TRBV30 and TRBJ1-2): SQTIHQWPATLVQPVGSPLSLECTVEGTSNPNLYWYRQAAGRGLQLLFYSVGIGQISSEVPQNLSASRPQDRQFILSSKKLLLSDSGFYLCAWSVAAGVGYTFGSGTRLTVV.

This clonotype was seen repeatedly, ten times or more. The J gene is TRBJ2-6, the V gene TRBV15; possibly TRBD1 for D (6 bases). The germline V gene encodes CDR1 LNHNV and CDR2 YYDKDF (reference sequence). CDR3 size: 15 residues. The V end was cut by 3 bases, the J end by 4 bases, with 10 bases between. The DNA for the CDR3 is TGTGCCACCAGCAGGAGGGGGACCGGGGCCAACGTCCTGACTTTC. It yields the protein CATSRRGTGANVLTF.

In this sample, this clonotype turned up many times. The chain uses TRBV3-1 and TRBJ1-2; a possible D gene is TRBD1 (5 bases). V was pared by 0 bases and J by 7 bases, with 12 bases between. This CDR3 is 14 amino acids long. Germline V CDR1 and CDR2: LGHDT, YNNKEL (reference sequence). CDR3 residues: CASSQDGTGLGYTF. CDR3 bases: TGTGCCAGCAGCCAAGACGGGACGGGACTTGGCTACACCTTC.

The rearrangement links TRBV6-2 or TRBV6-3 to TRBJ1-5, with D possibly TRBD1 on 5 matching bases. This CDR3 is built from 15 residues. V lost 5 bases and J lost 5, with 16 bases in between. Germline V gene data show CDR1 as MNHEY and CDR2 as SVGEGT. The DNA of the CDR3 is TGTGCCAGCAGTGGACTGGGGAAAGGGGATCAGCCCCAGCATTTT. As protein: CASSGLGKGDQPQHF.

This clonotype was counted a few times. The chain carries TRBV29-1 and TRBJ2-1, with D possibly TRBD1 on 5 matching bases. Trimming stripped 4 bases from V and 5 bases from J, with 21 bases between. CDR1 is SQVTM and CDR2 is ANQGSEA in the germline V gene. This CDR3 has 16 residues. CDR3 nucleotides: TGCAGCGTTGTACCCTATACCCAGGGAACGCACAATGAGCAGTTCTTC. Amino acid sequence: CSVVPYTQGTHNEQFF.

This clonotype was recorded a few times. The chain carries TRBV30 and TRBJ1-6; D ambiguous. This CDR3 spans 13 amino acids. CDR1 and CDR2 from the germline V gene are GTSNPN and SVGIG (reference sequence). Trimming left V 3 bases short and J 10 bases short, with 13 bases between. DNA of the CDR3: TGTGCCTGGAGCGGGAGGGTTGACTCACCCCTCCACTTT. This translates into CAWSGRVDSPLHF.

The chain links TRBV18 to TRBJ1-4; TRBD1 might be the D (6 bases). Deletions cut 5 bases from V and 7 bases from J, with 20 bases between. Germline-derived CDR1 and CDR2 are KGHSH and LQKENI. This CDR3 spans 16 amino acids. The CDR3 region has the DNA TGTGCCAGCTCATCGCGGACGAAGGGGGACGGTGAAAAACTGTTTTTT. Its translation: CASSSRTKGDGEKLFF.

The chain is built from TRBV6-1 and TRBJ2-7; D tentatively reads TRBD1 or TRBD2 (5 bases each). Germline-derived CDR1 and CDR2 are MNHNS and SASEGT. The CDR3 is 16 residues long. Trimming cost V 6 bases and J 0 bases, with 18 bases left between them. The CDR3 region is CASRRPPGLPSYEQYF. CDR3 nucleotides: TGTGCCAGCAGACGCCCCCCGGGGCTCCCCTCCTACGAGCAGTACTTC.

A remark on this clonotype: This may be a read error: a much more frequent sequence differs by one nucleotide. V usage is TRBV5-1 and J usage is TRBJ1-1; weak D call: TRBD1 (5 bases). The CDR3 contains 16 residues. The germline gives CDR1 SGHRS, CDR2 YFSETQ. The V and J ends lost 4 bases and 5 bases respectively, with 21 bases between them. DNA of the CDR3: TGCGCCAGCAGCCGAGGTCCCGGGACCGGGCGAACTGAAGCTTTCTTT. Translation gives CASSRGPGTGRTEAFF.